The T cell receptor beta chain described here comes from a study of early T cells in non-severe SARS-CoV-2 infection. Study-level information: The chains were unpaired, and the sequenced material was bulk RNA from unsorted whole blood.

The V segment lost 0 bases and the J segment 3 bases; nucleotides outside the gene matches: 2. The germline CDR1 and CDR2 sequences are LGHNA and YSLEER. The CDR3 is 14 amino acids. This clonotype came up a few times. Unique molecular identifiers tagged individual cDNA molecules. TCRdb analysed the 5' RACE reads with MiXCR anew, one entry per CDR3 protein. The repertoire consists of 85,000 to 100,000 distinct CDR3 sequences, with roughly 9.6% occurring once and the leading ten covering less than 5.5%. The clonotype was recovered from an adult who was a healthcare worker with PCR-confirmed SARS-CoV-2 infection or an uninfected control (not recorded which). The chain recombines TRBV4-3 with TRBJ2-7, with 7 bases matching TRBD2. This material consisted of whole blood, taken at baseline. Here the CDR3 DNA reads TGCGCCAGCAGCCAAGATGAGCGGGGCTACGAGCAGTACTTC. Its protein product is CASSQDERGYEQYF.